A selection of T cell receptor beta chains follows, all from one sample in a study of blood T cell repertoires in COVID-19. The protocol was immunoSEQ multiplex PCR, while the TCRdb copy is restricted to in-frame clones and leaves out a portion. Altogether about 34,000 clones are present, 85% being singletons, with the ten largest covering 14%. Material: peripheral blood. These receptors all come from a human donor with acute or convalescent COVID-19. The donor label of this sample is uncertain. CDR3s include the opening cysteine and the closing phenylalanine or tryptophan. D genes are given only for firm matches. Not every row has a clone size; where given, it reads once, few, many or a size class.

clone_size	v_call	j_call	d_call	cdr3_aa	cdr3_nt
few	TRBV7-9	TRBJ2-7	NA	CASEGGRNYEQYF	TGTGCCAGCGAGGGTGGGCGGAACTACGAGCAGTACTTC
NA	TRBV7-9	TRBJ1-3	NA	CASRQKQDSGNTIYF	TGTGCCAGCAGGCAGAAACAGGACTCTGGAAACACCATATATTTT
few	TRBV6-2/TRBV6-3	TRBJ2-7	NA	CASSYPPGRSYEQYF	TGTGCCAGCAGTTACCCCCCGGGAAGGTCCTACGAGCAGTACTTC
NA	TRBV5-1	TRBJ2-2	NA	CASREGRLAGELFF	TGCGCCAGCAGGGAGGGGAGACTGGCCGGGGAGCTGTTTTTT
NA	TRBV6-2/TRBV6-3	TRBJ1-2	NA	CASSYLDRRAQGYTF	TGTGCCAGCAGTTACCTTGACAGGCGGGCTCAGGGCTACACCTTC
NA	TRBV2	TRBJ2-1	TRBD2	CASTVRTSGRAIDEQFF	TGTGCCAGCACCGTCAGGACTAGCGGGAGGGCCATCGATGAGCAGTTCTTC
once	TRBV3-1/TRBV3-2	TRBJ1-2	NA	CASSHQYTGANYGYTF	TGTGCCAGCAGCCACCAGTATACTGGGGCAAACTATGGCTACACCTTC
NA	TRBV21-1	TRBJ1-5	NA	CASSKEGQGRGQPQHF	TGTGCCAGCAGCAAAGAAGGACAGGGGAGAGGTCAGCCCCAGCATTTT
NA	TRBV3-1/TRBV3-2	TRBJ1-6	TRBD1	CASSQQGGTYNSPLHF	TGTGCCAGCAGCCAGCAGGGGGGCACCTATAATTCACCCCTCCACTTT
NA	TRBV7-2	TRBJ2-1	TRBD2	CASSLMVLAGGSYNEQFF	TGTGCCAGCAGCTTAATGGTTTTAGCGGGGGGCTCGTACAATGAGCAGTTCTTC
few	TRBV5-5	TRBJ1-2	NA	CASSFSGTNYGYTF	TGTGCCAGCAGCTTTTCCGGGACAAACTATGGCTACACCTTC
NA	TRBV18	TRBJ2-2	TRBD1	CASSPAGTATGELFF	TGTGCCAGCTCACCCGCCGGGACAGCCACCGGGGAGCTGTTTTTT
NA	TRBV6-5	TRBJ1-5	NA	CASSQTTYSNQPQHF	TGTGCCAGCAGTCAGACAACTTATAGCAATCAGCCCCAGCATTTT
NA	TRBV4-3	TRBJ2-3	TRBD2	CASSQAGLATDTQYF	TGCGCCAGCAGCCAGGCGGGACTAGCTACAGATACGCAGTATTTT
NA	TRBV28	TRBJ1-1	NA	CASKFAVNTEAFF	TGTGCCAGCAAGTTTGCGGTGAACACTGAAGCTTTCTTT
NA	TRBV15	TRBJ1-2	TRBD1	CATSGSRGQGNYGYTF	TGTGCCACCAGCGGTTCCCGCGGACAGGGCAACTATGGCTACACCTTC
NA	TRBV11-3	TRBJ1-6	TRBD1	CASSRDRNSPLHF	TGTGCCAGCAGCCGGGACAGGAATTCACCCCTCCACTTT
NA	TRBV28	TRBJ1-2	NA	CASETGGHGYTF	TGTGCCAGCGAAACGGGGGGGCATGGCTACACCTTC
NA	TRBV2	TRBJ1-2	NA	CASSDGANYGYTF	TGTGCCAGCAGTGACGGAGCAAACTATGGCTACACCTTC
NA	TRBV10-2	TRBJ1-2	TRBD1	CASWDRRINYGYTF	TGCGCCAGTTGGGACAGACGAATTAACTATGGCTACACCTTC
NA	TRBV3-1/TRBV3-2	TRBJ2-7	NA	CASSFSGTYEQYF	TGTGCCAGCAGCTTTAGCGGTACCTACGAGCAGTACTTC
once	TRBV2	TRBJ1-2	NA	CASRDNRDNYGYTF	TGTGCCAGCAGAGATAACAGGGATAACTATGGCTACACCTTC
NA	TRBV19	TRBJ1-6	NA	CASSPGQRNSPLHF	TGTGCCAGTAGTCCCGGACAGCGTAATTCACCCCTCCACTTT
NA	TRBV7-6	TRBJ1-6	TRBD1	CASSLYAGGGSPLHF	TGTGCCAGCAGCTTATACGCAGGGGGAGGATCACCCCTCCACTTT
NA	TRBV4-1	TRBJ1-3	NA	CASSPGPAHRQNTIYF	TGCGCCAGCAGCCCGGGTCCCGCGCACCGCCAAAACACCATATATTTT
NA	TRBV18	TRBJ1-5	NA	CASSPGRQQPQHF	TGTGCCAGCTCACCAGGTCGACAGCAGCCCCAGCATTTT
NA	TRBV7-2	TRBJ1-2	NA	CASSSNRMGNYGYTF	TGTGCCAGCAGCTCGAACAGGATGGGTAACTATGGCTACACCTTC
once	TRBV19	TRBJ2-2	NA	CASSTPPAGRVTTNTGELFF	TGTGCCAGTAGTACCCCGCCGGCCGGCAGGGTGACAACAAACACCGGGGAGCTGTTTTTT
NA	TRBV30	TRBJ1-4	NA	CAWRHRLGFNEKLFF	TGTGCCTGGAGACACAGGCTGGGATTTAATGAAAAACTGTTTTTT
NA	TRBV5-4	TRBJ2-5	NA	CASSLAGAQETQYF	TGTGCCAGCAGCTTGGCAGGGGCACAAGAGACCCAGTACTTC
NA	TRBV7-2	TRBJ2-7	TRBD1	CASSANQDRAEQYF	TGTGCCAGCAGCGCAAACCAGGACAGGGCAGAGCAGTACTTC
NA	TRBV7-2	TRBJ1-1	NA	CASSLGRGMNTEAFF	TGTGCCAGCAGCTTAGGCCGGGGGATGAACACTGAAGCTTTCTTT
NA	TRBV7-2	TRBJ1-4	NA	CASRVTAGTGEKLFF	TGTGCCAGCAGGGTTACGGCAGGGACTGGGGAAAAACTGTTTTTT
NA	TRBV10-3	TRBJ2-5	TRBD1	CAISFDRGGETQYF	TGTGCCATCAGTTTTGACAGGGGAGGAGAGACCCAGTACTTC
NA	TRBV19	TRBJ1-2	TRBD1	CASSIGTGAETYGYTF	TGTGCCAGTAGTATTGGGACAGGAGCCGAAACCTATGGCTACACCTTC
NA	TRBV11-3	TRBJ1-1	NA	CASSLASGTTEAFF	TGTGCCAGCAGCTTAGCAAGCGGGACCACTGAAGCTTTCTTT
NA	TRBV7-9	TRBJ1-2	NA	CASSLAVSHYGYTF	TGTGCCAGCAGCTTAGCGGTCAGTCACTATGGCTACACCTTC
few	TRBV29-1	TRBJ2-5	NA	CSVPGGETQYF	TGCAGCGTGCCAGGGGGGGAGACCCAGTACTTC
NA	TRBV29-1	TRBJ1-1	TRBD1	CSVEPDRGLNTEAFF	TGCAGCGTTGAACCGGACAGGGGACTGAACACTGAAGCTTTCTTT
NA	TRBV28	TRBJ2-1	TRBD2	CASSLGTSGEQFF	TGTGCCAGCAGTTTGGGGACTAGCGGGGAGCAGTTCTTC
few	TRBV19	TRBJ1-2	NA	CASSIGTLGPYDYGYTF	TGTGCCAGTAGTATAGGGACACTCGGTCCCTATGACTATGGCTACACCTTC
few	TRBV7-9	TRBJ1-1	NA	CASSFQGGATEAFF	TGTGCCAGCAGCTTCCAGGGAGGGGCCACTGAAGCTTTCTTT
large	TRBV11-3	TRBJ1-1	NA	CASSLEGGLGNTEAFF	TGTGCCAGCAGCTTGGAAGGAGGGTTGGGAAACACTGAAGCTTTCTTT
NA	TRBV10-3	TRBJ1-5	NA	CAISSELTNQPQHF	TGTGCCATCAGTTCGGAACTAACCAATCAGCCCCAGCATTTT
NA	TRBV6-5	TRBJ2-7	TRBD1	CASSQNGTGYEQYF	TGTGCCAGCAGCCAAAATGGGACAGGCTACGAGCAGTACTTC
NA	TRBV27	TRBJ1-6	NA	CASSLGGPRVRSPLHF	TGTGCCAGCAGTTTAGGAGGCCCTAGGGTCCGGTCACCCCTCCACTTT
NA	TRBV5-4	TRBJ1-6	TRBD1	CASSLGTGNSPLHF	TGTGCCAGCAGCTTGGGGACAGGGAACTCACCCCTCCACTTT
NA	TRBV10-3	TRBJ1-1	NA	CAIAPRDFAEAFF	TGTGCCATCGCCCCTCGGGACTTCGCTGAAGCTTTCTTT
NA	TRBV11-3	TRBJ1-1	NA	CASSLDRGNTEAFF	TGTGCCAGCAGCTTAGACAGGGGGAACACTGAAGCTTTCTTT
NA	TRBV24-1	TRBJ1-2	NA	CATSDSWRGFYTF	TGTGCCACCAGTGATTCCTGGCGCGGATTCTACACCTTC
NA	TRBV18	TRBJ2-1	TRBD1	CASSLFGTGANEQFF	TGTGCCAGCTCACTTTTTGGGACAGGGGCCAATGAGCAGTTCTTC
NA	TRBV4-3	TRBJ2-3	NA	CASSQGFAGSTDTQYF	TGCGCCAGCAGCCAAGGTTTCGCGGGCAGCACAGATACGCAGTATTTT
NA	TRBV5-1	TRBJ1-4	NA	CASSLATGSNEKLFF	TGCGCCAGCAGCTTGGCTACAGGATCGAATGAAAAACTGTTTTTT
NA	TRBV9	TRBJ1-1	TRBD1	CASSVSAGQVMNTEAFF	TGTGCCAGCAGCGTCTCAGCCGGACAGGTGATGAACACTGAAGCTTTCTTT
NA	TRBV4-1	TRBJ2-1	NA	CASSQEGASHEQFF	TGCGCCAGCAGCCAAGAGGGGGCTAGTCATGAGCAGTTCTTC
NA	TRBV6-4	TRBJ1-5	TRBD1	CASIQQGAWNQPQHF	TGTGCCAGCATTCAACAGGGGGCATGGAATCAGCCCCAGCATTTT
NA	TRBV12-2	TRBJ2-3	NA	CASRLRGGGSTDTQYF	TGTGCAAGTCGCTTACGGGGGGGCGGAAGCACAGATACGCAGTATTTT